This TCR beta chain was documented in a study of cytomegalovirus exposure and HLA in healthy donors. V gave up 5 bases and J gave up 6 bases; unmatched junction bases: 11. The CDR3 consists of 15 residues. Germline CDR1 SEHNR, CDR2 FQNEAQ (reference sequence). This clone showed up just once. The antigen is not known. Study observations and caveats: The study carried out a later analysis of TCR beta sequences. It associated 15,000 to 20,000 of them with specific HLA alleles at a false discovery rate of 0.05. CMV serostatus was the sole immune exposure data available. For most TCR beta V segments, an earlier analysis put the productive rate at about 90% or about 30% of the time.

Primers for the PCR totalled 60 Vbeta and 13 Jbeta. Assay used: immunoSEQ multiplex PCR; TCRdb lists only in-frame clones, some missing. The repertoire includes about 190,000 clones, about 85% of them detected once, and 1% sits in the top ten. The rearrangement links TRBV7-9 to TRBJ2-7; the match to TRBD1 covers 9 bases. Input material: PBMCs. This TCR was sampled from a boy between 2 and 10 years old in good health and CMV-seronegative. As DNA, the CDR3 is TGTGCCAGCAGCCCGGACAGGGGAATCGCGGGCGAGCAGTACTTC. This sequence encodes CASSPDRGIAGEQYF.